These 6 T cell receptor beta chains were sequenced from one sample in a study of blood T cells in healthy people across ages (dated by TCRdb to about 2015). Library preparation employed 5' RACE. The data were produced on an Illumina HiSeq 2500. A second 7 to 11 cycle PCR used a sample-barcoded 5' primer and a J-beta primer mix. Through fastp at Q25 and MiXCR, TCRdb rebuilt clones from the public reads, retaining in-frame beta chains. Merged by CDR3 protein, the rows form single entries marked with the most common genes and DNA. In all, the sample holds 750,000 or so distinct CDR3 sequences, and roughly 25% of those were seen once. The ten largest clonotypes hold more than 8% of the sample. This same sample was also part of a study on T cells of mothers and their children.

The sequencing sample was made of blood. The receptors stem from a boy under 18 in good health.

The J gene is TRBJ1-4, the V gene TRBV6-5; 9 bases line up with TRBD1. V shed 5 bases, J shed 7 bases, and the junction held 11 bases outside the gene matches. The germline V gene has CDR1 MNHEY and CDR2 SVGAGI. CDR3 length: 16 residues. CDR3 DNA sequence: TGTGCCAGCAGTCCCCTGAAGACAGGGGGAATTGAAAAACTGTTTTTT. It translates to CASSPLKTGGIEKLFF.

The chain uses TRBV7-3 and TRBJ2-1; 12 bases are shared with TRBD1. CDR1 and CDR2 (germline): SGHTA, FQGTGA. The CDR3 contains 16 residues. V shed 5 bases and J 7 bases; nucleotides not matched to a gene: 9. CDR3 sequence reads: CASSAGTGGLENEQFF. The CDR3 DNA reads TGTGCCAGCAGCGCCGGGACAGGGGGCTTAGAGAATGAGCAGTTCTTC.

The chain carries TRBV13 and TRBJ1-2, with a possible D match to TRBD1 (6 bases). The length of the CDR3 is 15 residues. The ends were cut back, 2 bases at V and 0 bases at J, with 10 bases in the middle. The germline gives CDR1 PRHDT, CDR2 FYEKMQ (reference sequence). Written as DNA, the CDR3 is TGTGCCAGCAGCTTAAGGGGGAGAGCTAACTATGGCTACACCTTC. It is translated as CASSLRGRANYGYTF.

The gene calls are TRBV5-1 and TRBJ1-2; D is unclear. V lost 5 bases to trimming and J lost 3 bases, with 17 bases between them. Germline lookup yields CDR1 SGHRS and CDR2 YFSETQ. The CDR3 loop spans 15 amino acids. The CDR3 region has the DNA TGCGCCAGCAGGATATCAACTTCGGCGTACTATGGCTACACCTTC. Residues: CASRISTSAYYGYTF. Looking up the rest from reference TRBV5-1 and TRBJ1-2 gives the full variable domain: KAGVTQTPRYLIKTRGQQVTLSCSPISGHRSVSWYQQTPGQGLQFLFEYFSETQRNKGNFPGRFSGRQFSNSRSEMNVSTLELGDSALYLCASRISTSAYYGYTFGSGTRLTVV.

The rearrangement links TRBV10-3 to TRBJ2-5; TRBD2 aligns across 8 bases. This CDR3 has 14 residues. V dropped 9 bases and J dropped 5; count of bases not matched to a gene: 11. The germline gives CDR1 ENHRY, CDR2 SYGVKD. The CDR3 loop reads CAIAPERETETQYF. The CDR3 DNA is TGTGCCATTGCGCCAGAGCGGGAGACGGAGACCCAGTACTTC.

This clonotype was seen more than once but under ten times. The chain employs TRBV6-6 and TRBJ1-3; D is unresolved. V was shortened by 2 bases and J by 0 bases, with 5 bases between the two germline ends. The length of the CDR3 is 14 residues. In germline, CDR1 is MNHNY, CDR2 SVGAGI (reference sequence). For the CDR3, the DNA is TGTGCCAGCAGTTACGACATCTCTGGAAACACCATATATTTT. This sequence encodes CASSYDISGNTIYF.